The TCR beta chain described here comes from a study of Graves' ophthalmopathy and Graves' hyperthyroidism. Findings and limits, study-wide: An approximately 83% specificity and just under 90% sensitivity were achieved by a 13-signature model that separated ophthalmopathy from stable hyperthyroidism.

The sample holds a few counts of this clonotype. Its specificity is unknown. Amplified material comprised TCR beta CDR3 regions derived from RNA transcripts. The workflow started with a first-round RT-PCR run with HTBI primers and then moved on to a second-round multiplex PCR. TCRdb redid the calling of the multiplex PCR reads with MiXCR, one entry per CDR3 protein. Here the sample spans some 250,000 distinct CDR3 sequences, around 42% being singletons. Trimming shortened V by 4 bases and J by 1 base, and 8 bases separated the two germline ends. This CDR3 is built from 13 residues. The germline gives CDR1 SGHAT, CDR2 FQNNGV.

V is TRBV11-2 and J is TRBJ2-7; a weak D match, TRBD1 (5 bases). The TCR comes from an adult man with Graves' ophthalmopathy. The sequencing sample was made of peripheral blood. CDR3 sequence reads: CASSSHRSYEQYF. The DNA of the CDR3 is TGTGCCAGCAGCTCTCACAGGTCCTACGAGCAGTACTTC. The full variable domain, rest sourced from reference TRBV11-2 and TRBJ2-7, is EAGVAQSPRYKIIEKRQSVAFWCNPISGHATLYWYQQILGQGPKLLIQFQNNGVVDDSQLPKDRFSAERLKGVDSTLKIQPAKLEDSAVYLCASSSHRSYEQYFGPGTRLTVT.